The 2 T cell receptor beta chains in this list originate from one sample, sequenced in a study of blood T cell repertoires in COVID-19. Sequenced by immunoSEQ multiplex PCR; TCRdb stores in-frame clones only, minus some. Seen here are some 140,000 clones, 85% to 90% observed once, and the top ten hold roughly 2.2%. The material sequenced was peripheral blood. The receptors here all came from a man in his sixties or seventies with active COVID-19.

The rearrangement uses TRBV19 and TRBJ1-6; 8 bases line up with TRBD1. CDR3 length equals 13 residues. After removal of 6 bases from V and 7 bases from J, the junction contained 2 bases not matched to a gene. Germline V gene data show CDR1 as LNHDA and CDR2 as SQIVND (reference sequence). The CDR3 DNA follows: TGTGCCAGTAGGGACAGGGTGAATTCACCCCTCCACTTT. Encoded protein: CASRDRVNSPLHF.

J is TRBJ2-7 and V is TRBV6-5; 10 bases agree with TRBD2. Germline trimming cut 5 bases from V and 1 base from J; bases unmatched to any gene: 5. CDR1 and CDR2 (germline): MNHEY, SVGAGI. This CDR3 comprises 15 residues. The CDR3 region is CASSTGTSASYEQYF. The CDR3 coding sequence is TGTGCCAGCAGTACCGGGACTAGCGCTTCCTACGAGCAGTACTTC.